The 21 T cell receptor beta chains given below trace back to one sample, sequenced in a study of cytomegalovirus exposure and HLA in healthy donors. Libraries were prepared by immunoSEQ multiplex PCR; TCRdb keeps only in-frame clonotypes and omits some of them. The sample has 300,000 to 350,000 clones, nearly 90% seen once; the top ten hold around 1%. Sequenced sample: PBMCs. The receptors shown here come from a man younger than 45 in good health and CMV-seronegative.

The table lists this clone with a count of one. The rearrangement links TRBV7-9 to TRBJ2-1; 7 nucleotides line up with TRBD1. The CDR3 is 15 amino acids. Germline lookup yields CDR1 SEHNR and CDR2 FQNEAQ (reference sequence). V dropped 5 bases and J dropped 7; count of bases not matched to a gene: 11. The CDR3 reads CASSPPTGMDNEQFF. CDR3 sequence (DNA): TGTGCCAGCAGCCCTCCGACAGGGATGGATAATGAGCAGTTCTTC.

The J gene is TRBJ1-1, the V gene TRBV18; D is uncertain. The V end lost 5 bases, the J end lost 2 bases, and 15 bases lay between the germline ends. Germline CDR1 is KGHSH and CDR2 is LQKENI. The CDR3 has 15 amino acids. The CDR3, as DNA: TGTGCCAGCTCATACGACACGCTTTTTAACACTGAAGCTTTCTTT. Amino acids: CASSYDTLFNTEAFF.

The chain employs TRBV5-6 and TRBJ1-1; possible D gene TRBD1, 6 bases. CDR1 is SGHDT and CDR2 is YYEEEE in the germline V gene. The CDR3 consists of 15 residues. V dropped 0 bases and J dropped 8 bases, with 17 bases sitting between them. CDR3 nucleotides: TGTGCCAGCAGCTTGGGAATCCGGGACACCGAAGAAGCTTTCTTT. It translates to CASSLGIRDTEEAFF.

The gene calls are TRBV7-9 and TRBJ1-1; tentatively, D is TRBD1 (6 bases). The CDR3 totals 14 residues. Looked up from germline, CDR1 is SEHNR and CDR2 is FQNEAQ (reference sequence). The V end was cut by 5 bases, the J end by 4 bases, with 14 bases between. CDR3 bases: TGTGCCAGCAGCGCACAGGGTGCCAGCACTGAAGCTTTCTTT. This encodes CASSAQGASTEAFF. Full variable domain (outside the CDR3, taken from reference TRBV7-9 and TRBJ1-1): DTGVSQNPRHKITKRGQNVTFRCDPISEHNRLYWYRQTLGQGPEFLTYFQNEAQLEKSRLLSDRFSAERPKGSFSTLEIQRTEQGDSAMYLCASSAQGASTEAFFGQGTRLTVV.

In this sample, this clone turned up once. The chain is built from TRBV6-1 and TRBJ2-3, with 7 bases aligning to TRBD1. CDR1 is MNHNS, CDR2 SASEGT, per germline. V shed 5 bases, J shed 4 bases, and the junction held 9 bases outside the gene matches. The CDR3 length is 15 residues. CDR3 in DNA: TGTGCCAGCAGTAGGGCCAGGGGGATCCCAGATACGCAGTATTTT. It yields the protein CASSRARGIPDTQYF.

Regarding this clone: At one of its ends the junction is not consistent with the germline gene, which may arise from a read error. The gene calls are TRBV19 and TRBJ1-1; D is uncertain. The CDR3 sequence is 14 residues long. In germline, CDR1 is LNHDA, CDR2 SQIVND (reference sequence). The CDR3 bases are TGTGCCAGTAGTATAGAAACAGAGAACTCTGAAGCTTTCTTT. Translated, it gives CASSIETENSEAFF.

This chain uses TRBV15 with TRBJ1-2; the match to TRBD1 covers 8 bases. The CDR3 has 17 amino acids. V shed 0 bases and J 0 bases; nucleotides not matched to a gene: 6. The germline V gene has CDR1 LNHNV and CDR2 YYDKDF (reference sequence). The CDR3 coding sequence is TGTGCCACCAGCAGAGATAAGCGGACAGGGACTAACTATGGCTACACCTTC. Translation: CATSRDKRTGTNYGYTF.

This chain's CDR3 is CASSLGGTGHHEQYF. The CDR3, as DNA: TGCGCCAGCAGCTTGGGAGGGACAGGTCACCACGAGCAGTACTTC. This chain uses TRBV5-1 with TRBJ2-7, with TRBD1 matching 8 bases. The germline V gene encodes CDR1 SGHRS and CDR2 YFSETQ. J lost 5 bases, V lost 0 bases, and 7 bases had no gene match. CDR3 size: 15 residues.

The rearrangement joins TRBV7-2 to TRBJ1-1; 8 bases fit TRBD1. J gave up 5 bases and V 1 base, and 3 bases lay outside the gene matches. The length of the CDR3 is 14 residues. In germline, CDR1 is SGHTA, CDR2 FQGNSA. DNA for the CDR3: TGTGCCAGCAGCTTAGACAGGGGGACGACTGAAGCTTTCTTT. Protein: CASSLDRGTTEAFF.

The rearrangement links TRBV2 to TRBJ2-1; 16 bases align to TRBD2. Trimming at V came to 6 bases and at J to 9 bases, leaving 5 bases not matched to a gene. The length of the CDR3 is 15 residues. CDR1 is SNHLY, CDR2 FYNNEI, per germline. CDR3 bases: TGTGCCAGCAGAGGGACTAGCGGGGGGGTAGGTGAGCAGTTCTTC. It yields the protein CASRGTSGGVGEQFF.

CDR3 DNA: TGTGCCAGCAGCTTAACCGGGACATCGTCCTACGAGCAGTACTTC. Encoded protein: CASSLTGTSSYEQYF. The gene calls are TRBV7-9 and TRBJ2-7, with D perhaps matching TRBD1 (6 bases). This CDR3 has 15 amino acids. Germline-derived CDR1 and CDR2 are SEHNR and FQNEAQ (reference sequence). Trimming took 2 bases from V and 1 from J, leaving 12 bases between them.

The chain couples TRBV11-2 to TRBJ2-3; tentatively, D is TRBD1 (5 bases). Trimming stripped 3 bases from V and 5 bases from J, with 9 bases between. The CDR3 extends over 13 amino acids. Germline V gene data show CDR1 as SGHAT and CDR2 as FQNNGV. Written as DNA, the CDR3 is TGTGCCAGCAGCTTTTCAGGGCGAGATACGCAGTATTTT. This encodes CASSFSGRDTQYF.

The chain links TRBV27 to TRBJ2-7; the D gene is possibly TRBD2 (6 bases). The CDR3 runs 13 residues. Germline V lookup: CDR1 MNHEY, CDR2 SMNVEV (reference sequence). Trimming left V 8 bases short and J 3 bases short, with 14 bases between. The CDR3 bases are TGTGCCAGCGGAGGTGCCGGGGGCTACGAGCAGTACTTC. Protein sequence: CASGGAGGYEQYF.

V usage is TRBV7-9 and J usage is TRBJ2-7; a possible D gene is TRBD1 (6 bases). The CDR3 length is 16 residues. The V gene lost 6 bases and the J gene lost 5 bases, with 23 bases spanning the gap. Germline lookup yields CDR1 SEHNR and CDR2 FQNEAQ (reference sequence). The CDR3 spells CASRQSALGAVDEQYF. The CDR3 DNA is TGTGCCAGCAGGCAGTCGGCTTTGGGGGCTGTGGACGAGCAGTACTTC.

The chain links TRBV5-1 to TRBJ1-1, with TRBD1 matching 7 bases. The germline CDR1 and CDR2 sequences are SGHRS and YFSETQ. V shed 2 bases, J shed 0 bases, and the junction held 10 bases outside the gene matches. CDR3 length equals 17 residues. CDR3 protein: CASSFNRDSFMNTEAFF. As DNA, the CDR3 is TGCGCCAGCAGCTTTAATCGGGACAGCTTTATGAACACTGAAGCTTTCTTT.

CDR3 DNA sequence: TGTGCCACCAGCAGAGAAGGGAGGGCGGGAGATACGCAGTATTTT. Its protein product is CATSREGRAGDTQYF. The gene calls are TRBV15 and TRBJ2-3, with 7 bases that match TRBD2. This CDR3 is 15 amino acids long. With V trimmed by 0 bases and J by 5 bases, 5 bases remained unmatched. The V gene's germline CDR1 is LNHNV and CDR2 YYDKDF (reference sequence).

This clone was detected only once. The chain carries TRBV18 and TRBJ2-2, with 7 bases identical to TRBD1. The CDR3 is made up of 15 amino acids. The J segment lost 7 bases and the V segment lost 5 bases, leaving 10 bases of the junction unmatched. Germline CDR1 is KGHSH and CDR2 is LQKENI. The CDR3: CASSSDRVSVGELFF. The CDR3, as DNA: TGTGCCAGCTCATCAGACAGGGTTTCGGTCGGGGAGCTGTTTTTT.

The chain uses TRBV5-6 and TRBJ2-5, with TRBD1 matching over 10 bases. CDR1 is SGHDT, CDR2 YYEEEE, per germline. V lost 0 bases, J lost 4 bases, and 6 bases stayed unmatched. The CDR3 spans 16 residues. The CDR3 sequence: CASSLVGQGPLETQYF. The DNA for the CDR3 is TGTGCCAGCAGCTTGGTGGGACAGGGGCCCCTAGAGACCCAGTACTTC.

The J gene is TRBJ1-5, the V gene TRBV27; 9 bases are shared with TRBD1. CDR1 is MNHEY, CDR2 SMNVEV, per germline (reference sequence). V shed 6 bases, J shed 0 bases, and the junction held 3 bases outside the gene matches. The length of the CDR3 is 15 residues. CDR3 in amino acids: CASSKDRGSNQPQHF. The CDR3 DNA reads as TGTGCCAGCAGCAAGGACAGGGGTAGCAATCAGCCCCAGCATTTT.

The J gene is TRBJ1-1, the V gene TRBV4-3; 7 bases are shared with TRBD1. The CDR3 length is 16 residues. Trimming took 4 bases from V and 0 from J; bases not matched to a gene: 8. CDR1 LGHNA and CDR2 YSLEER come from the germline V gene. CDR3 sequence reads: CASSLTSGTVNTEAFF. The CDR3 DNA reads TGCGCCAGCAGCCTAACTTCCGGGACAGTGAACACTGAAGCTTTCTTT.

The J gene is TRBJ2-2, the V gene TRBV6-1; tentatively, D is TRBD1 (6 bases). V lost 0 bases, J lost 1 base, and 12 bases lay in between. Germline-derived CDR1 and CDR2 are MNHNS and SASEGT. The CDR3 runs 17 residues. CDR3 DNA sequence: TGTGCCAGCAGTGAAGCGCGAGGGGGTTGGAACACCGGGGAGCTGTTTTTT. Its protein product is CASSEARGGWNTGELFF.